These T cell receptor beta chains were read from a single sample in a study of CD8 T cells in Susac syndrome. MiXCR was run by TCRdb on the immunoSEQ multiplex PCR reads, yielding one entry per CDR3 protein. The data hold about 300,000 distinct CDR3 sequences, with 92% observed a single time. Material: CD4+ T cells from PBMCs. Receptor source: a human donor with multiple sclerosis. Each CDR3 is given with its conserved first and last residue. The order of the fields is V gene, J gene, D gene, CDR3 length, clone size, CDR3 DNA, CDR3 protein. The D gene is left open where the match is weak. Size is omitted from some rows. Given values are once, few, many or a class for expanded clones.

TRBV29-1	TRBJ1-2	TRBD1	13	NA	TGCAGCGGGGGGGACAGGGGAGGAGAAGGCTACACCTTC	CSGGDRGGEGYTF
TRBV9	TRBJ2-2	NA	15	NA	TGTGCCAGCAGTGGGCCGGGACTCACCGCCGGGGAGCTGTTTTTT	CASSGPGLTAGELFF
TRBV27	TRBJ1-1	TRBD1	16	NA	TGTGCCAGCAGTTTCCCGCGGACAGGGGCTGAAACTGAAGCTTTCTTT	CASSFPRTGAETEAFF
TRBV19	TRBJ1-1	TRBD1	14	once	TGTGCCAGTAGTATCGGACAGGGGGGGCCGGAAGCTTTCTTT	CASSIGQGGPEAFF
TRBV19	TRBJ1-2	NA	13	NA	TGTGCCAGTAGCCGAATGTCCGGGGGCGGCTACACCTTC	CASSRMSGGGYTF
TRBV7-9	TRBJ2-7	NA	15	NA	TGTGCCAGCAGCCCCCGGACAACTATCTCCTACGAGCAGTACTTC	CASSPRTTISYEQYF
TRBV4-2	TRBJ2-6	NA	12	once	TGTGCCAGCAGCCAAGAAACGGGTCCTCTCACTTTC	CASSQETGPLTF
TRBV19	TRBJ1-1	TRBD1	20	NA	TGTGCCAGTAGTATATTAAGTCGGACTAGGGACAGAAGTTTAGTCACTGAAGCTTTCTTT	CASSILSRTRDRSLVTEAFF
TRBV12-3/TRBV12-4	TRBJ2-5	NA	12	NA	TGTGCCAGCAGGGATGGCCAAGAGACCCAGTACTTC	CASRDGQETQYF
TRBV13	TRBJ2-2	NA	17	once	TGTGCCAGCAGCTGGATTAGACAGCCTAGAGACACCGGGGAGCTGTTTTTT	CASSWIRQPRDTGELFF
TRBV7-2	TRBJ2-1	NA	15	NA	TGTGCCAGCAGCTTAAGGCAGGGGAACTACAATGAGCAGTTCTTC	CASSLRQGNYNEQFF
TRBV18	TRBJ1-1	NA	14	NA	TGTGCCAGCTCCCCCGGGGGGGACCCCGCTGAAGCTTTCTTT	CASSPGGDPAEAFF
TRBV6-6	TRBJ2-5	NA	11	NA	TGTGCCAGCGCAGCGCAAGAGACCCAGTACTTC	CASAAQETQYF
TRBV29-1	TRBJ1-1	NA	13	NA	TGCAGCGTTGTACCAGCGGCAAACACTGAAGCTTTCTTT	CSVVPAANTEAFF
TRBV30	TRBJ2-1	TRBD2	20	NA	TGTGCCTGGAGCGGATGGTCCGGGACTAGGTCTTTCTCCCCATCCAATGAGCAGTTCTTC	CAWSGWSGTRSFSPSNEQFF
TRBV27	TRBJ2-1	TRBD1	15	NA	TGTGCCAGCAGTTTACCCGGGACAGGTTACAATGAGCAGTTCTTC	CASSLPGTGYNEQFF
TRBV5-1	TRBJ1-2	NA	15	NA	TGCGCCAGCAGCCCCCCGGTGGAGGGCAACTATGGCTACACCTTC	CASSPPVEGNYGYTF
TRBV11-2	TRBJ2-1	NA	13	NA	TGTGCCAGCAGCACCTACAGAAGCAATGAGCAGTTCTTC	CASSTYRSNEQFF
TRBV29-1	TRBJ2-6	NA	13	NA	TGCAGCGTTGGGCGGGCTGGGGCCAACGTCCTGACTTTC	CSVGRAGANVLTF
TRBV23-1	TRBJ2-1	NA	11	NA	TGCGCCAGCAGTCAAATTGATGAGCAGTTCTTC	CASSQIDEQFF
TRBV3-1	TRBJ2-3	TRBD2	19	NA	TGTGCCAGCAGCTCTGCCCTCCGACTAGCGGGACTCCCCACAGATACGCAGTATTTT	CASSSALRLAGLPTDTQYF
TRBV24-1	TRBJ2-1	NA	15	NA	TGTGCCACCAGTGATATGGGGGTATCCTACAATGAGCAGTTCTTC	CATSDMGVSYNEQFF
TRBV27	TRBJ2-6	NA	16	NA	TGTGCCAGCAGTTCTCCCGCTCGCTCTGGGGCCAACGTCCTGACTTTC	CASSSPARSGANVLTF
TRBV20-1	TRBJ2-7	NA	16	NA	TGCAGTGCTGTCCTGGGGATGGGCCCGGGCCTCCTAGGGCAGTACTTC	CSAVLGMGPGLLGQYF
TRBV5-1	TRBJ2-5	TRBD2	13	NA	TGCGCCAGCAGAGCGGGGGGTAGAGAGACCCAGTACTTC	CASRAGGRETQYF
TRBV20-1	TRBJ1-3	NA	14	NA	TGCAGTGCCACCCTCCGGCAGTCTGGAAACACCATATATTTT	CSATLRQSGNTIYF
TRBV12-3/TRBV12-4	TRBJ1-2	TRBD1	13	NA	TGTGCCAGCAGGGGGACAGGGGACTATGGCTACACCTTC	CASRGTGDYGYTF
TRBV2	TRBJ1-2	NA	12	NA	TGTGCCAGCAGCAGGGCCAGCTATGGCTACACCTTC	CASSRASYGYTF
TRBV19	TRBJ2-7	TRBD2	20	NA	TGTGCCAGTAGTATACGGCCGGGAGGTGGGAGGATCCTAACTGCCTACGAGCAGTACTTC	CASSIRPGGGRILTAYEQYF
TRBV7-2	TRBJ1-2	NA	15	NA	TGTGCCAGCAGCCTCAGGGTACGAGGGGACTATGGCTACACCTTC	CASSLRVRGDYGYTF
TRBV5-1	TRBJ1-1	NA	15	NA	TGCGCCAGCAGCGAGGGGACTGTAAACCCCACTGAAGCTTTCTTT	CASSEGTVNPTEAFF
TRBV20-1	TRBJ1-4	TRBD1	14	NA	TGCAGTGCGCATACAGGGGGCCGGAATGAAAAACTGTTTTTT	CSAHTGGRNEKLFF
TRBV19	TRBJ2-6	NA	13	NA	TGTGCCAGTACCGATCGCTGGGCCAACGTCCTGACTTTC	CASTDRWANVLTF
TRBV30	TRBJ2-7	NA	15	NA	TGTGCCTGGAGTGTACAAGCCTCGCGAGGGGGCGAGCAGTACTTC	CAWSVQASRGGEQYF
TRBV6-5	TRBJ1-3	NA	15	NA	TGTGCCAGCAGTTACTCGCGGCGTTCTGGAAACACCATATATTTT	CASSYSRRSGNTIYF
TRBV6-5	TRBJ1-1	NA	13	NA	TGTGCCAGCAGTTACCTAATGAACACTGAAGCTTTCTTT	CASSYLMNTEAFF
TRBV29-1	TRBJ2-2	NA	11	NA	TGCAGCGCAGGCGTCACCGGGGAGCTGTTTTTT	CSAGVTGELFF
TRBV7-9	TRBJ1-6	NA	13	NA	TGTGCCAGCAGCTTGGCAGGGGTTTCACCCCTCCACTTT	CASSLAGVSPLHF
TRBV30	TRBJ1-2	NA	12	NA	TGTGCCTGGAACGTGGTTTCTTCGGGCTACACCTTC	CAWNVVSSGYTF
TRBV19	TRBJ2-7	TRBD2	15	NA	TGTGCCAGTAGTGTTGGACTAGCGGGTATTTACGAGCAGTACTTC	CASSVGLAGIYEQYF
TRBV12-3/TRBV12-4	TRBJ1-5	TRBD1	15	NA	TGTGCCAGCAGCGGGACAGGGGCCGGCAATCAGCCCCAGCATTTT	CASSGTGAGNQPQHF
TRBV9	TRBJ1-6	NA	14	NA	TGTGCCAGCAGCGTATCCACCTATAATTCACCCCTCCACTTT	CASSVSTYNSPLHF
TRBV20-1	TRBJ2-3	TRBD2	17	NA	TGCAGTGTCCTCACGGGGGTATCAGCGGGGTCGGGAGATACGCAGTATTTT	CSVLTGVSAGSGDTQYF
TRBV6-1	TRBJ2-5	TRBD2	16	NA	TGTGCCAGCAGGAGGACTAGCGGGGGGCGGAGAGAGACCCAGTACTTC	CASRRTSGGRRETQYF
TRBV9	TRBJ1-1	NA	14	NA	TGTGCCAGCAGCGTAGAGGTAGGGGACACTGAAGCTTTCTTT	CASSVEVGDTEAFF
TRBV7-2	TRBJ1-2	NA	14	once	TGTGCCAGCAGCATTATCCGGGGATTCTATGGCTACACCTTC	CASSIIRGFYGYTF